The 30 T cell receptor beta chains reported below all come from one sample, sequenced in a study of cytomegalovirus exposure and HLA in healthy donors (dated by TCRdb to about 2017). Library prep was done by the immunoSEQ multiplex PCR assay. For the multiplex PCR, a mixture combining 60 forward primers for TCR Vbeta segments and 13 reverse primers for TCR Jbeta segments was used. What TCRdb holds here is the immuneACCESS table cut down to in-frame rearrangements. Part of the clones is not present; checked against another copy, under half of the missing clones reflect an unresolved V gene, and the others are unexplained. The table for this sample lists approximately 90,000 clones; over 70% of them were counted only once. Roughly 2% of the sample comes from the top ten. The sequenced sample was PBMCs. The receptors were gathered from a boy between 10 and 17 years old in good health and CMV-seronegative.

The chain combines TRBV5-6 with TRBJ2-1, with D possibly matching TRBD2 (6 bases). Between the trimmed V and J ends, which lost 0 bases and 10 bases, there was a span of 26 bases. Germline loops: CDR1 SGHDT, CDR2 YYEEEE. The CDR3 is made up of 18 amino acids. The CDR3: CASSLGLRAALTREEQFF. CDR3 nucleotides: TGTGCCAGCAGCTTGGGGCTGCGCGCAGCCTTAACGCGGGAAGAGCAGTTCTTC.

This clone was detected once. Here the CDR3 reads CSVELPNTEAFF. In DNA form, the CDR3 reads TGCAGCGTTGAACTTCCGAACACTGAAGCTTTCTTT. The chain links TRBV29-1 to TRBJ1-1; D ambiguous. This CDR3 has 12 amino acids. Trimming shortened V by 2 bases and J by 1 base, and 5 bases separated the two germline ends. CDR1 and CDR2 (germline): SQVTM, ANQGSEA.

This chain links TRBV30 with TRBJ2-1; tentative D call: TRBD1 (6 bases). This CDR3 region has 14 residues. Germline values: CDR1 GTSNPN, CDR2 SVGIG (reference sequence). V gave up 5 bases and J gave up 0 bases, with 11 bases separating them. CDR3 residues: CAWEGTNSYNEQFF. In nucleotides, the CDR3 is TGTGCCTGGGAGGGGACAAACTCCTACAATGAGCAGTTCTTC.

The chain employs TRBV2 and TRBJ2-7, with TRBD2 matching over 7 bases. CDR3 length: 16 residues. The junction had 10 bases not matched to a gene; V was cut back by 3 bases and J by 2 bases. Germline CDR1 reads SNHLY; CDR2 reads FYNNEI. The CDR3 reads CASSEGGTGPPYEQYF. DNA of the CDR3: TGTGCCAGCAGTGAGGGGGGGACCGGTCCCCCCTACGAGCAGTACTTC.

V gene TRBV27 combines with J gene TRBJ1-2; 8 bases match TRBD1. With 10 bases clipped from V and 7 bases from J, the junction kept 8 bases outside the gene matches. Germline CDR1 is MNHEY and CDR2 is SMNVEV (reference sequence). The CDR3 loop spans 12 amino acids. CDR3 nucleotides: TGTGCCACCTCGGACAGGGAGCTTGGCTACACCTTC. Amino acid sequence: CATSDRELGYTF.

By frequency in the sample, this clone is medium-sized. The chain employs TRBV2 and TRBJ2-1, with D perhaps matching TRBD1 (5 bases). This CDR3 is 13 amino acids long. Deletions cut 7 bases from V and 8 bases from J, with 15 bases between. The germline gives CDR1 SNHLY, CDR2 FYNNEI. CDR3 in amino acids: CASKRGSGYEQFF. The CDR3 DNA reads TGTGCCAGCAAAAGGGGTTCAGGGTATGAGCAGTTCTTC. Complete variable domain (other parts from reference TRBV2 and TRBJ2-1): EPEVTQTPSHQVTQMGQEVILRCVPISNHLYFYWYRQILGQKVEFLVSFYNNEISEKSEIFDDQFSVERPDGSNFTLKIRSTKLEDSAMYFCASKRGSGYEQFFGPGTRLTVL.

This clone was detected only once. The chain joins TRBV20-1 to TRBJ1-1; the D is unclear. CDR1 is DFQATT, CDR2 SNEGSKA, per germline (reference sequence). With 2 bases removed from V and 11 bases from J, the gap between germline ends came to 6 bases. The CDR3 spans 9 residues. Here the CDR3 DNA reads TGCAGTGCTAGACGCGTGGCTTTCTTT. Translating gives CSARRVAFF.

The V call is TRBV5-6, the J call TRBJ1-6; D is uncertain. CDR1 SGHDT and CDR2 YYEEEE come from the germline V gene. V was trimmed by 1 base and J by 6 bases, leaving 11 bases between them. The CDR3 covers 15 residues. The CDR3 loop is CASSLWAGLNSPLHF. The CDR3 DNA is TGTGCCAGCAGCTTGTGGGCTGGGCTTAATTCACCCCTCCACTTT.

As DNA, the CDR3 is TGTGCCACCAGCAGAGATCCCGGAATGCCCACCGGGACTCTGGACTACAATGAGCAGTTCTTC. Translated, it gives CATSRDPGMPTGTLDYNEQFF. The chain recombines TRBV15 with TRBJ2-1, with D maybe TRBD2 (6 bases). Germline values: CDR1 LNHNV, CDR2 YYDKDF (reference sequence). Trimming cost V 0 bases and J 3 bases, with 27 bases left between them. The CDR3 loop spans 21 amino acids.

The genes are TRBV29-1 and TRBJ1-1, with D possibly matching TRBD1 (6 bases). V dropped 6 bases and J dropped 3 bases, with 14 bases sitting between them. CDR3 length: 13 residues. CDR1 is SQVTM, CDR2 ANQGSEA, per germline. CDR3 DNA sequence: TGCAGCGTCATCAGGGGTACGTACACTGAAGCTTTCTTT. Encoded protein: CSVIRGTYTEAFF.

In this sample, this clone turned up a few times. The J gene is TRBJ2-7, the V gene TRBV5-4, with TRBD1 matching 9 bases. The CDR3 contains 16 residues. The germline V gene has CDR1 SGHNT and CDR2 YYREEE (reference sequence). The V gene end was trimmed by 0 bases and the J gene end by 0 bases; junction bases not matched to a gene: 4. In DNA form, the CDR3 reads TGTGCCAGCAGCTTGGGACAGGGGGATAGCTCCTACGAGCAGTACTTC. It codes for CASSLGQGDSSYEQYF. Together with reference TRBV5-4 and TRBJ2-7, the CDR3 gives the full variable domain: ETGVTQSPTHLIKTRGQQVTLRCSSQSGHNTVSWYQQALGQGPQFIFQYYREEENGRGNFPPRFSGLQFPNYSSELNVNALELDDSALYLCASSLGQGDSSYEQYFGPGTRLTVT.

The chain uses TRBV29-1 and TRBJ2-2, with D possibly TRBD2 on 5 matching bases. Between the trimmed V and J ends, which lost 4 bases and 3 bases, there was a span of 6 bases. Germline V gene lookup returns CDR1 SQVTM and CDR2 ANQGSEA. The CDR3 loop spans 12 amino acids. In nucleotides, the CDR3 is TGCAGCGTTGGGCGGGACACCGGGGAGCTGTTTTTT. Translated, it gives CSVGRDTGELFF.

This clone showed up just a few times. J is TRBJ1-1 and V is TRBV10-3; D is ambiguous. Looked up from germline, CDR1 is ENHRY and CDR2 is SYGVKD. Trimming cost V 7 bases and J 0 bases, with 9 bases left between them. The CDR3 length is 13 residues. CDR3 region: CAITGLVNTEAFF. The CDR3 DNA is TGTGCCATCACAGGTTTGGTGAACACTGAAGCTTTCTTT.

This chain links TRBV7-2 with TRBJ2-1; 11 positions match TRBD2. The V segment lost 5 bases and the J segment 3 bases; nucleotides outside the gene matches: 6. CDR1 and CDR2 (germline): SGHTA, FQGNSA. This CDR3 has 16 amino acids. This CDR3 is CASSPRLAGIYNEQFF. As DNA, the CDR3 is TGTGCCAGCAGCCCGCGACTAGCGGGAATCTACAATGAGCAGTTCTTC.

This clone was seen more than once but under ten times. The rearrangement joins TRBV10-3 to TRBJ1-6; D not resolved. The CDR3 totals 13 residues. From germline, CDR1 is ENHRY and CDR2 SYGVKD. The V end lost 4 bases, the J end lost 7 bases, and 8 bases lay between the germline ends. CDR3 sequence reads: CAISVDGNSPLHF. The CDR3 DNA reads TGTGCCATCAGTGTCGACGGGAATTCACCCCTCCACTTT.

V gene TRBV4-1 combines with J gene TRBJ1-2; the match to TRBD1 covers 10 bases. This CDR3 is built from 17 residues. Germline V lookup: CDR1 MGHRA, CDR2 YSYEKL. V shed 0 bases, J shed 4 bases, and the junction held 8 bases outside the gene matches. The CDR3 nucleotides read TGCGCCAGCAGCCAAGAAGGGGTCGGACAGGGGGGCTATGGCTACACCTTC. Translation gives CASSQEGVGQGGYGYTF.

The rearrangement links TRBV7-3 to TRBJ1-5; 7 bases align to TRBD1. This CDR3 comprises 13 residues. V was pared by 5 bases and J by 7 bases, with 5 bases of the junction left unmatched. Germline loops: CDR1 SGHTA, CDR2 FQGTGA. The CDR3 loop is CASSLDRNQPQHF. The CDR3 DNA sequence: TGTGCCAGCAGCCTGGACAGGAACCAGCCCCAGCATTTT. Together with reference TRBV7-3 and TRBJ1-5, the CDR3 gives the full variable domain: GAGVSQTPSNKVTEKGKYVELRCDPISGHTALYWYRQSLGQGPEFLIYFQGTGAADDSGLPNDRFFAVRPEGSVSTLKIQRTERGDSAVYLCASSLDRNQPQHFGDGTRLSIL.

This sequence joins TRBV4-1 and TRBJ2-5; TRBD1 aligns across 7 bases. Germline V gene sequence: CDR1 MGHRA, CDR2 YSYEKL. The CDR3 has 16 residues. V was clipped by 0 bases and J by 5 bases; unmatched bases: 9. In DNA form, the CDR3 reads TGCGCCAGCAGCCAAGACGGGACAGTGGGTAAGGAGACCCAGTACTTC. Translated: CASSQDGTVGKETQYF.

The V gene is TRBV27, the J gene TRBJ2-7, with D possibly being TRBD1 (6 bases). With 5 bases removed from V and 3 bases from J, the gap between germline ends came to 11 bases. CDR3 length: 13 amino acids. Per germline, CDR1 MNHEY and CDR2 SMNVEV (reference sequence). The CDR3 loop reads CASSPTGNYEQYF. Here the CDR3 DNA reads TGTGCCAGCAGTCCCACAGGGAACTACGAGCAGTACTTC.

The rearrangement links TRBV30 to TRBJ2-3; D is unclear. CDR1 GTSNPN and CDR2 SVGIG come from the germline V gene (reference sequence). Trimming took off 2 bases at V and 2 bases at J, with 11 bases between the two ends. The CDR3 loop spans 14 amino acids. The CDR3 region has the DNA TGTGCCTGGAGTAGATTTTCGGTCACAGATACGCAGTATTTT. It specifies CAWSRFSVTDTQYF.

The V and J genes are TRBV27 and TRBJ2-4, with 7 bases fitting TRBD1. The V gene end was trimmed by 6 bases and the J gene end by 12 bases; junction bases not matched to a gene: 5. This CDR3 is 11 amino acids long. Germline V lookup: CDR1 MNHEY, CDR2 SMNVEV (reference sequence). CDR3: CASSQGTDQYF. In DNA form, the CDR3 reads TGTGCCAGCAGCCAGGGGACAGATCAGTACTTC.

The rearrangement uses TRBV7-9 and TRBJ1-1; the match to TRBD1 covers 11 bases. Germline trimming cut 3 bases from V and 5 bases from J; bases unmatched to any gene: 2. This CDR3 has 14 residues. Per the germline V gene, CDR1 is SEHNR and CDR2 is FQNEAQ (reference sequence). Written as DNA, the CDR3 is TGTGCCAGCAGCTTGGGACAGGGGGTGACTGAAGCTTTCTTT. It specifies CASSLGQGVTEAFF.

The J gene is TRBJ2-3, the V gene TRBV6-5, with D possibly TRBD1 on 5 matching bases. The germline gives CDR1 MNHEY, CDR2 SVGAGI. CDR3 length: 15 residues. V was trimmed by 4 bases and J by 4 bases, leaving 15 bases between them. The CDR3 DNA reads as TGTGCCAGCAGTTTCCAAACTGGGGCCGCAGATACGCAGTATTTT. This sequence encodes CASSFQTGAADTQYF.

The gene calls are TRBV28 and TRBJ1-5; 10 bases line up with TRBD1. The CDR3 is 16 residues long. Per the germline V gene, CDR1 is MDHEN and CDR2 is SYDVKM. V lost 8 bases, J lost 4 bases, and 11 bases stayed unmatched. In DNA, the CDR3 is TGTGCCAGCTCTATTCCGGGACAGGGGTTTAATCAGCCCCAGCATTTT. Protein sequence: CASSIPGQGFNQPQHF.

The CDR3 protein is CASSQDSRQGNQPQHF. CDR3 nucleotides: TGCGCCAGCAGCCAAGATTCCAGACAGGGCAATCAGCCCCAGCATTTT. The chain joins TRBV4-1 to TRBJ1-5; weak D call: TRBD1 (6 bases). The CDR3 extends over 16 amino acids. Germline V gives CDR1 MGHRA, CDR2 YSYEKL. Trimming shortened V by 0 bases and J by 2 bases, and 11 bases separated the two germline ends.

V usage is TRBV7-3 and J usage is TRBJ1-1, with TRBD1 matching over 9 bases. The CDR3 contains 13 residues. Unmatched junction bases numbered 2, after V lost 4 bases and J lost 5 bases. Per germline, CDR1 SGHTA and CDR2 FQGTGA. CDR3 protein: CASSWDRVTEAFF. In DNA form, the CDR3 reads TGTGCCAGCAGCTGGGACAGGGTAACTGAAGCTTTCTTT.

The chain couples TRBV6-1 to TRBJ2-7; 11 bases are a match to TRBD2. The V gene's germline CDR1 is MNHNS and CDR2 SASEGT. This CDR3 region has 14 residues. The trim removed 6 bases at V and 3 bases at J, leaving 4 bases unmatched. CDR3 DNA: TGTGCCAGCAGGGAGGGACTAGCGGTCTACGAGCAGTACTTC. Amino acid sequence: CASREGLAVYEQYF.

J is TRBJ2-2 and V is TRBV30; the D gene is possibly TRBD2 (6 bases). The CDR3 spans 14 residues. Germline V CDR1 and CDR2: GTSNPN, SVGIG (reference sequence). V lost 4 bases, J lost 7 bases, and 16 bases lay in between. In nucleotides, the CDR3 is TGTGCCTGGACCGGGACTTTCCAAGGCGGGGAGCTGTTTTTT. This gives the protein CAWTGTFQGGELFF.

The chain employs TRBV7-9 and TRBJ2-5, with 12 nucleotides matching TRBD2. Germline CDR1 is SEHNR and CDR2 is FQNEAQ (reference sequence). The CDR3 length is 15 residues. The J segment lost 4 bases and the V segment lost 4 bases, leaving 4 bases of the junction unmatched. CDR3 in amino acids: CASSSPGLAGETQYF. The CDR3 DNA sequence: TGTGCCAGCAGCTCACCGGGACTAGCGGGAGAGACCCAGTACTTC.

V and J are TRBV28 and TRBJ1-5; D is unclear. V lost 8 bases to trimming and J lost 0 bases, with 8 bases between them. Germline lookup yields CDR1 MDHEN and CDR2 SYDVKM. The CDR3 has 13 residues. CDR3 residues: CASRSDSNQPQHF. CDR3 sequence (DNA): TGTGCCAGCCGGAGTGATAGCAATCAGCCCCAGCATTTT.